The clone carrying this T cell receptor (beta chain) was detected many times. Its cognate antigen is unknown. This record belongs to a study of T cells in Graves' hyperthyroidism and ophthalmopathy. RNA transcripts gave rise to amplified TCR beta CDR3 regions. The TCR CDR3 first-round RT-PCR relied on the HTBI primer set. MiXCR was run by TCRdb on the multiplex PCR reads, yielding one entry per CDR3 protein. The data contain roughly 180,000 distinct CDR3 sequences, 8% to 9.5% of them seen just once; the ten biggest clones take up around 20%. Whole-study results and caveats: Most expanded thyroid clonotypes above 0.001 recurred in blood.

About 9.4 ml fresh peripheral blood yielded the PBMCs. Germline V gene lookup returns CDR1 LNHDA and CDR2 SQIVND (reference sequence). This CDR3 contains 17 residues. V was cut by 4 bases and J by 0 bases, with 18 bases left in between. The receptor comes from a woman younger than 30 with Graves' hyperthyroidism that later progressed to Graves' ophthalmopathy. The V call is TRBV19, the J call TRBJ1-1; TRBD1 is a possible D gene (5 bases). The specimen sequenced was blood. The CDR3 DNA follows: TGTGCCAGTAGTACAATAAACAGACAGCTCATGAACACTGAAGCTTTCTTT. This sequence encodes CASSTINRQLMNTEAFF.